This T cell receptor (beta chain) was sequenced for a study of cytomegalovirus exposure and HLA in healthy donors. Study-wide findings and caveats: Through in vitro validation, a few CMV-associated chains were shown to be specific for CMV antigens. The study designated fewer than 200 TCR beta chains cytomegalovirus-associated. For most TCR sequences rarity was the rule, although some public TCRs occurred in many donors.

This PCR relied on a set of 60 Vbeta primers and 13 Jbeta primers. Using immunoSEQ multiplex PCR, the repertoire was profiled, and TCRdb retains in-frame clones only, with some absent. The table records 150,000 to 200,000 clones, around 90% of them present only once. With regard to this clone: The antigen is undetermined.

The CDR3 sequence is 16 residues long. Germline V CDR1 and CDR2: SGHDN, FVKESK. V trimming: 2 bases; J trimming: 2 bases; junction bases outside the gene matches: 5. This clonotype originated in a woman aged 25 to 39 in good health and CMV-seronegative. The sample consisted of PBMCs. The chain has TRBV14 and TRBJ1-3, with 8 bases that match TRBD1. CDR3 in DNA: TGTGCCAGCAGCCAATCGGACAGGGTGACTGGAAACACCATATATTTT. Protein: CASSQSDRVTGNTIYF.